This T cell receptor beta chain was observed in a study of tumor-infiltrating lymphocytes in primary liver carcinoma. Unsorted whole blood yielded blood RNA, and germline DNA was extracted as well. General study results and limits: Among the pair types, tumor region pairs showed more overlap than tumor-adjacent and tumor-blood pairs.

On this clonotype itself: Its antigen is not known. A much larger clone is a single base away; this may be a read error.

The germline gives CDR1 MNHNY, CDR2 SVGAGI (reference sequence). Deletions cut 0 bases from V and 4 bases from J, with 12 bases between. The CDR3 covers 15 residues. Starting material of roughly 0.45 ug total RNA yielded TCR beta cDNA via a constant-region primer. Nested multiplex PCR, run for three rounds with slightly modified ARM-PCR, yielded TCR beta libraries. The opening two PCR rounds, roughly 11 cycles each, paired TRBV1-TRBV30 forward primers with a C-beta reverse primer. One entry per CDR3 protein results from TCRdb running MiXCR on the multiplex PCR reads. The table has fewer than 350,000 distinct CDR3 sequences, approximately 60% seen once; the top ten hold roughly 8.9%.

This sequence originates from a middle-aged man with primary liver carcinoma and hepatitis B virus infection. The specimen was peripheral blood. The V and J genes are TRBV6-6 and TRBJ2-5; D ambiguous. The DNA for the CDR3 is TGTGCCAGCAGTTACTCCTGGATTACGACAGAGACCCAGTACTTC. Translating it yields CASSYSWITTETQYF.